This T cell receptor beta chain came from a study of CD8+ T cells in alopecia areata. Reverse transcription of extracted RNA yielded cDNA, which provided the sequencing template. TCRdb keeps only in-frame clones here, not all; method: immunoSEQ multiplex PCR. Counted here are about 180,000 clones, almost 65% occurring once; the ten biggest clones make up under 2%. The CDR3 runs 12 residues. The V end was cut by 0 bases, the J end by 5 bases, with 5 bases between. CDR1 is LNHNV and CDR2 is YYDKDF in the germline V gene (reference sequence). This chain links TRBV15 with TRBJ2-7, with D hard to call. Specimen: CD4+ T cells sorted from blood, collected at week 0. This receptor was taken from a human donor with alopecia areata. CDR3 amino acids: CATSREGNEQYF. CDR3 nucleotide sequence: TGTGCCACCAGCAGAGAAGGGAACGAGCAGTACTTC.